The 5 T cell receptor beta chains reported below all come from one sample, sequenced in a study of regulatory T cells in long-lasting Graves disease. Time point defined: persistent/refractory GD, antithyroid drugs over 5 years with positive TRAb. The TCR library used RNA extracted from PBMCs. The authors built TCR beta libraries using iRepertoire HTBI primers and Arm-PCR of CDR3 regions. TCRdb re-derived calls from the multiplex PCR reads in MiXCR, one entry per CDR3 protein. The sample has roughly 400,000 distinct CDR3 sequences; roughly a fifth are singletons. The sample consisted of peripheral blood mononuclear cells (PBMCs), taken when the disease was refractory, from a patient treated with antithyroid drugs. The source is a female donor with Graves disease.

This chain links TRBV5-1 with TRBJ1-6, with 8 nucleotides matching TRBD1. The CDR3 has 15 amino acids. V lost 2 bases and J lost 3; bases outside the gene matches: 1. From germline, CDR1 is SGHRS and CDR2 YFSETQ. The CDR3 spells CASSLTGGYNSPLHF. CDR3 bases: TGCGCCAGCAGCTTAACAGGGGGCTATAATTCACCCCTCCACTTT.

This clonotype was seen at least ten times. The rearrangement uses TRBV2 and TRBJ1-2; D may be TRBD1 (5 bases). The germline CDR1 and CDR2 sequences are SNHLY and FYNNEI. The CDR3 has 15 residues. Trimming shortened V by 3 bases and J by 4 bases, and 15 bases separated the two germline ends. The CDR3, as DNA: TGTGCCAGCAGTGATGAGCAGGGAGGGTTCTATGGCTACACCTTC. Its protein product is CASSDEQGGFYGYTF.

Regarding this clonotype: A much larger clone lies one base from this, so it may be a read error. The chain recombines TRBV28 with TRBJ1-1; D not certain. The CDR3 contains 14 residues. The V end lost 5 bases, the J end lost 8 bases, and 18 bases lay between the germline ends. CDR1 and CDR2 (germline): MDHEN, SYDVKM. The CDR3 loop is CASSESRQHTEAFF. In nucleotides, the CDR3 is TGTGCCAGCAGTGAGTCGAGGCAGCATACAGAAGCTTTCTTT.

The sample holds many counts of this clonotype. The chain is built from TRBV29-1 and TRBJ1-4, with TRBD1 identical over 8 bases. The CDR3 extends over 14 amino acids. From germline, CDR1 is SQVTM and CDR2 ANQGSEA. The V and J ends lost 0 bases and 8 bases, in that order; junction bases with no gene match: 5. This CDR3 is CSVEDRRQGEKLFF. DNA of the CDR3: TGCAGCGTTGAAGATCGGAGACAGGGGGAAAAACTGTTTTTT. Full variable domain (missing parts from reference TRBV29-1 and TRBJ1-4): SAVISQKPSRDICQRGTSLTIQCQVDSQVTMMFWYRQQPGQSLTLIATANQGSEATYESGFVIDKFPISRPNLTFSTLTVSNMSPEDSSIYLCSVEDRRQGEKLFFGSGTQLSVL.

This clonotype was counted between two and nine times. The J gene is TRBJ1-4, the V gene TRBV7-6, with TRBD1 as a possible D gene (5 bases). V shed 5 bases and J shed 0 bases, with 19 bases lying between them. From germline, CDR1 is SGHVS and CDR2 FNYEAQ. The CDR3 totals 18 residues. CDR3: CASSPVGQVHATNEKLFF. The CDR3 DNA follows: TGTGCCAGCAGCCCTGTGGGGCAGGTTCATGCAACTAATGAAAAACTGTTTTTT. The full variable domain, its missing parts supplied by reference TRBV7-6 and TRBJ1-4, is GAGVSQSPRYKVTKRGQDVALRCDPISGHVSLYWYRQALGQGPEFLTYFNYEAQQDKSGLPNDRFSAERPEGSISTLTIQRTEQRDSAMYRCASSPVGQVHATNEKLFFGSGTQLSVL.